The 11 T cell receptor beta chains given below trace back to one sample, sequenced in a study of blood T cell repertoires in COVID-19. The method was immunoSEQ multiplex PCR; TCRdb's version includes in-frame clones alone and lacks a portion of them. The top ten hold roughly 6.5% of the sample, which has roughly 70,000 clones, 75% to 85% seen once. Sequencing was performed on peripheral blood. These receptors came from a woman aged 55-70 years with acute or convalescent COVID-19.

The chain combines TRBV9 with TRBJ2-3; D is uncertain. The CDR3 is 14 amino acids. Germline V gene sequence: CDR1 SGDLS, CDR2 YYNGEE. V lost 3 bases and J lost 0, with 8 bases in between. The CDR3 sequence is CASSAISSTDTQYF. For the CDR3, the DNA is TGTGCCAGCAGCGCGATTAGTAGCACAGATACGCAGTATTTT.

This clone came up once. V is TRBV19 and J is TRBJ2-3; D uncertain. V shed 0 bases and J shed 5 bases, with 12 bases lying between them. The germline V gene encodes CDR1 LNHDA and CDR2 SQIVND (reference sequence). The CDR3 has 15 amino acids. The CDR3 is CASSIDRGVGDTQYF. In nucleotides, the CDR3 is TGTGCCAGTAGTATAGATCGAGGTGTAGGAGATACGCAGTATTTT. Using reference TRBV19 and TRBJ2-3 for the parts outside the CDR3, the full variable domain is DGGITQSPKYLFRKEGQNVTLSCEQNLNHDAMYWYRQDPGQGLRLIYYSQIVNDFQKGDIAEGYSVSREKKESFPLTVTSAQKNPTAFYLCASSIDRGVGDTQYFGPGTRLTVL.

The V and J genes are TRBV7-2 and TRBJ2-5; TRBD1 matches 9 bases. The CDR3 has 14 residues. With V trimmed by 5 bases and J by 5 bases, 6 bases remained unmatched. Germline V gene lookup returns CDR1 SGHTA and CDR2 FQGNSA. The DNA for the CDR3 is TGTGCCAGCAGCATCGGGACAGGGAGGGAGACCCAGTACTTC. Its translation: CASSIGTGRETQYF.

This clone was recorded a few times. The rearrangement joins TRBV19 to TRBJ2-4, with D tentatively TRBD1 (5 bases). CDR3 length: 13 amino acids. The germline CDR1 and CDR2 sequences are LNHDA and SQIVND (reference sequence). V dropped 7 bases and J dropped 6 bases, with 13 bases sitting between them. This CDR3 is CASMSRQLNIQYF. The CDR3 bases are TGTGCCAGTATGTCCAGACAGTTAAACATTCAGTACTTC.

The chain couples TRBV19 to TRBJ1-5; D ambiguous. Trimming stripped 8 bases from V and 0 bases from J, with 8 bases between. This CDR3 region has 13 residues. Per germline, CDR1 LNHDA and CDR2 SQIVND (reference sequence). For the CDR3, the DNA is TGTGCCAGTTCGGTAATTAGCAATCAGCCCCAGCATTTT. This codes for CASSVISNQPQHF.

The chain has TRBV5-1 and TRBJ1-5, with TRBD1 matching over 12 bases. This CDR3 is 16 amino acids long. V was pared by 3 bases and J by 5 bases, with 6 bases of the junction left unmatched. The germline CDR1 and CDR2 sequences are SGHRS and YFSETQ. The CDR3 is CASSSSGTGGYQPQHF. CDR3 bases: TGCGCCAGCAGCTCCAGTGGGACAGGGGGCTATCAGCCCCAGCATTTT.

This clone has ten or more counts. This rearrangement joins TRBV25-1 to TRBJ2-7, with TRBD1 identical over 9 bases. The CDR3 spans 14 residues. Germline values: CDR1 MGHDK, CDR2 SYGVNS. V lost 3 bases, J lost 5 bases, and 5 bases stayed unmatched. The CDR3 loop is CASSDSGTGNEQYF. As DNA, the CDR3 is TGTGCCAGCAGTGATTCCGGGACAGGGAACGAGCAGTACTTC.

The chain is built from TRBV6-5 and TRBJ2-3; D perhaps matches TRBD2 (7 bases). The germline V and J ends were trimmed by 7 bases and 8 bases, with 16 bases remaining between them. Germline lookup yields CDR1 MNHEY and CDR2 SVGAGI. The CDR3 covers 13 residues. CDR3 coding DNA: TGTGCCAGCACGGCGGGGGCCCCGGCTACGCAGTATTTT. This translates into CASTAGAPATQYF.

This clone was recorded only once. The CDR3 DNA follows: TGTGCCAGCAGCCGGACCGGGACAGGGGGAACTCAGCCCCAGCATTTT. Its protein product is CASSRTGTGGTQPQHF. The chain is built from TRBV7-2 and TRBJ1-5, with 11 bases matching TRBD1. CDR3 length equals 16 residues. J gave up 6 bases and V 5 bases, and 9 bases lay outside the gene matches. Germline lookup yields CDR1 SGHTA and CDR2 FQGNSA. Variable domain in full (rest from reference TRBV7-2 and TRBJ1-5): GAGVSQSPSNKVTEKGKDVELRCDPISGHTALYWYRQSLGQGLEFLIYFQGNSAPDKSGLPSDRFSAERTGGSVSTLTIQRTQQEDSAVYLCASSRTGTGGTQPQHFGDGTRLSIL.

The chain combines TRBV28 with TRBJ1-1; D gene uncertain. The CDR3 has 14 residues. V was trimmed by 7 bases and J by 8 bases, leaving 20 bases between them. Germline CDR1 reads MDHEN; CDR2 reads SYDVKM. This CDR3 reads CASIRSGFAKEAFF. Here the CDR3 DNA reads TGTGCCAGCATCCGAAGCGGATTCGCGAAGGAAGCTTTCTTT. The complete variable domain, with remaining parts taken from reference TRBV28 and TRBJ1-1, reads DVKVTQSSRYLVKRTGEKVFLECVQDMDHENMFWYRQDPGLGLRLIYFSYDVKMKEKGDIPEGYSVSREKKERFSLILESASTNQTSMYLCASIRSGFAKEAFFGQGTRLTVV.

J is TRBJ1-5 and V is TRBV19; D is ambiguous. V was trimmed by 5 bases and J by 4 bases, leaving 18 bases between them. The CDR3 spans 16 residues. From germline, CDR1 is LNHDA and CDR2 SQIVND (reference sequence). This CDR3 is CASSPPGGPGNQPQHF. As DNA, the CDR3 is TGTGCCAGTAGTCCCCCGGGCGGGCCTGGTAATCAGCCCCAGCATTTT.